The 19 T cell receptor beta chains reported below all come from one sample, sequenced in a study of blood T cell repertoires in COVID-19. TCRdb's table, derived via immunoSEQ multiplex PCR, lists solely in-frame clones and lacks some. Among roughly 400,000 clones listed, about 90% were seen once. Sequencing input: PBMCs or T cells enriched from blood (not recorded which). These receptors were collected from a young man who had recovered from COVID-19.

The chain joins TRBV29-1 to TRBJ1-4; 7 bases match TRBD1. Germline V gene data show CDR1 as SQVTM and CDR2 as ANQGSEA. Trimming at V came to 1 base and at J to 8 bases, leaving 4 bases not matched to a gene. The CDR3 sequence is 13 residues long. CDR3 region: CSVEAGGGEKLFF. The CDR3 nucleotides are TGCAGCGTTGAAGCAGGGGGTGGAGAAAAACTGTTTTTT.

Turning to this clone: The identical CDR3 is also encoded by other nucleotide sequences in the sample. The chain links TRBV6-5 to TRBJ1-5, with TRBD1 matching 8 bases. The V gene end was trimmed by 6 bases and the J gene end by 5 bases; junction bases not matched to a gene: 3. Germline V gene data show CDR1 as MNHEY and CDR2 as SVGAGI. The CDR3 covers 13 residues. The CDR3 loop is CASSPDRDQPQHF. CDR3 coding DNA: TGTGCCAGCAGCCCGGACAGGGATCAGCCCCAGCATTTT.

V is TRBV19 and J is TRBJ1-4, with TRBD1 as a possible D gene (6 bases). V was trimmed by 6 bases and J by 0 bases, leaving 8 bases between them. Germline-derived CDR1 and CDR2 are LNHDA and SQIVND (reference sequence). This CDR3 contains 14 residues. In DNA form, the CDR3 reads TGTGCCAGTAGAACAGGGTCAACTAATGAAAAACTGTTTTTT. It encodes CASRTGSTNEKLFF.

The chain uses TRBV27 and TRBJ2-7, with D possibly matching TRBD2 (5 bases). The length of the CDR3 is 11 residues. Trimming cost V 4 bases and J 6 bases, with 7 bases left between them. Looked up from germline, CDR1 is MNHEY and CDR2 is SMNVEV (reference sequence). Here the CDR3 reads CASSSAGEQYF. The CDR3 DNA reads TGTGCCAGCAGTTCGGCGGGCGAGCAGTACTTC.

This CDR3 reads CSVEEGAGGYTF. The CDR3 nucleotides are TGCAGCGTTGAGGAAGGGGCGGGAGGCTACACCTTC. The rearrangement uses TRBV29-1 and TRBJ1-2; TRBD1 is a possible D gene (5 bases). Trimming shortened V by 3 bases and J by 8 bases, and 13 bases separated the two germline ends. There are 12 residues in the CDR3. In germline, CDR1 is SQVTM, CDR2 ANQGSEA.

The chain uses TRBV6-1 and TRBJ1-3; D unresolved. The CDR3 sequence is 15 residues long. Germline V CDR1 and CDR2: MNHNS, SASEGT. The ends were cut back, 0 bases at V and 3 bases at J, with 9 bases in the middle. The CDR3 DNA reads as TGTGCCAGCAGTGAAGCGGCACACATTGGAAACACCATATATTTT. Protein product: CASSEAAHIGNTIYF.

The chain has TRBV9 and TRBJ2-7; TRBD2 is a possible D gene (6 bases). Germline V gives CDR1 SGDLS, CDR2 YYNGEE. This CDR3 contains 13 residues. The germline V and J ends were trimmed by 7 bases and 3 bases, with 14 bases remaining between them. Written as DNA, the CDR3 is TGTGCCAGCTCCCGGGACTTAGGCTACGAGCAGTACTTC. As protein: CASSRDLGYEQYF.

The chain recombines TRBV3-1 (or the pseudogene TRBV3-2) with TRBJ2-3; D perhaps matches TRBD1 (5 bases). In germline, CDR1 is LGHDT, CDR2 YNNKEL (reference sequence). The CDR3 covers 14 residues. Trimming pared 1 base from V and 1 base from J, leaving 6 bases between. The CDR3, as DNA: TGTGCCAGCAGCCAAGGACAGCGCACAGATACGCAGTATTTT. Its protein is CASSQGQRTDTQYF.

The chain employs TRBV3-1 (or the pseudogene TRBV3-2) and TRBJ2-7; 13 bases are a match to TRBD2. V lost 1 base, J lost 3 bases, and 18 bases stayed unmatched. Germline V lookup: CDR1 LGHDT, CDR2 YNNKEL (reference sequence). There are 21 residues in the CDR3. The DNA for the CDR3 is TGTGCCAGCAGCCAAGGCGCGGGAGTGTTGGTTGGGACTAGCGGGAACTACGAGCAGTACTTC. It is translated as CASSQGAGVLVGTSGNYEQYF.

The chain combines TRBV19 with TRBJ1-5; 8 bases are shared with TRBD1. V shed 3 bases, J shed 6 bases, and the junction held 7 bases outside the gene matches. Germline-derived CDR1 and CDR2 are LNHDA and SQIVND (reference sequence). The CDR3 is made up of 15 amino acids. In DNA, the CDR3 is TGTGCCAGTAGTATTACTGGACAGGGACTTCAGCCCCAGCATTTT. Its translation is CASSITGQGLQPQHF.

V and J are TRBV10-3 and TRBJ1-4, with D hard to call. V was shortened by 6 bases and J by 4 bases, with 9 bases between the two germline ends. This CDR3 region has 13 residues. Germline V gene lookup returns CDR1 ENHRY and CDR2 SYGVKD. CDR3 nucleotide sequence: TGTGCCATCAGGGACGGGATTAATGAAAAACTGTTTTTT. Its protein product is CAIRDGINEKLFF.

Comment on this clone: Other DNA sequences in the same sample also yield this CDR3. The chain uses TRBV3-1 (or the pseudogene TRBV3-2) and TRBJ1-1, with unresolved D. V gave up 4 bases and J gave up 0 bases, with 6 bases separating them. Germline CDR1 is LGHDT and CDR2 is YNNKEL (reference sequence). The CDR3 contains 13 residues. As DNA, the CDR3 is TGTGCCAGCAGCCTCGGTATGAACACTGAAGCTTTCTTT. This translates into CASSLGMNTEAFF.

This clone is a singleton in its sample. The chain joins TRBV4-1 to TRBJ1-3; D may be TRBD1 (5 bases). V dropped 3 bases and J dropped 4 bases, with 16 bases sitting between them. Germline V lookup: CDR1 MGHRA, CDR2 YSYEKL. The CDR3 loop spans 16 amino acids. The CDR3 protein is CASSQGQILSGNTIYF. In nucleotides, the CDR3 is TGCGCCAGCAGCCAGGGGCAGATTTTGAGCGGAAACACCATATATTTT.

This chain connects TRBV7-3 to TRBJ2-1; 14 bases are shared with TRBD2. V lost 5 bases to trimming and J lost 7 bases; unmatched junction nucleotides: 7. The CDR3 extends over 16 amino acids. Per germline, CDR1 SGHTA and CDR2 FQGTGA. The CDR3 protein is CASSPTGTSGSNEQFF. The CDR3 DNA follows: TGTGCCAGCAGCCCAACCGGGACTAGCGGGAGTAATGAGCAGTTCTTC.

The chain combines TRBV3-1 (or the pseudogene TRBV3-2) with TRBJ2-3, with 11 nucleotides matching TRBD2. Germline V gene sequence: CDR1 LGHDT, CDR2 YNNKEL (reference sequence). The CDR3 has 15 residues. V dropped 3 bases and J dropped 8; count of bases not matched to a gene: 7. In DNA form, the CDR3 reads TGTGCCAGCAGCCATACTAGCGGGGGCACCGGTACGCAGTATTTT. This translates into CASSHTSGGTGTQYF.

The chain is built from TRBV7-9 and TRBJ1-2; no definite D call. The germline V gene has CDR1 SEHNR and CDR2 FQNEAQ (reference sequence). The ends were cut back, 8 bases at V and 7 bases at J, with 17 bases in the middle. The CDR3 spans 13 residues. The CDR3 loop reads CASGSYARGGYTF. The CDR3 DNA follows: TGTGCCAGCGGTTCATATGCCCGGGGTGGCTACACCTTC.

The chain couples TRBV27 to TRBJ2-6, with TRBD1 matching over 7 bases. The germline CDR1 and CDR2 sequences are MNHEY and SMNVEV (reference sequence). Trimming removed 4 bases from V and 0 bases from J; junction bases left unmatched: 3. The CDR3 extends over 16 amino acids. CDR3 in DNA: TGTGCCAGCAGTTGGGACAGACGCTCTGGGGCCAACGTCCTGACTTTC. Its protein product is CASSWDRRSGANVLTF.

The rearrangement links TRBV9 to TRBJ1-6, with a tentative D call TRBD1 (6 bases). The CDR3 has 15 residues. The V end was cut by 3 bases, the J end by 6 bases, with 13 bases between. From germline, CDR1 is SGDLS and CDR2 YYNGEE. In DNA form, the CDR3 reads TGTGCCAGCAGCGGTCAGGGCAGGGGTAATTCACCCCTCCACTTT. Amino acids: CASSGQGRGNSPLHF.

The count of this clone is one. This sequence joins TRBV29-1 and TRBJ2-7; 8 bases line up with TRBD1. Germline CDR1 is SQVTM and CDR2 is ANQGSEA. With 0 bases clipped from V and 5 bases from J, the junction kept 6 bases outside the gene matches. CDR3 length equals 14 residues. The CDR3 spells CSVEDPDRGNEQYF. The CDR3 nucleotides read TGCAGCGTTGAAGATCCCGACAGGGGCAACGAGCAGTACTTC.